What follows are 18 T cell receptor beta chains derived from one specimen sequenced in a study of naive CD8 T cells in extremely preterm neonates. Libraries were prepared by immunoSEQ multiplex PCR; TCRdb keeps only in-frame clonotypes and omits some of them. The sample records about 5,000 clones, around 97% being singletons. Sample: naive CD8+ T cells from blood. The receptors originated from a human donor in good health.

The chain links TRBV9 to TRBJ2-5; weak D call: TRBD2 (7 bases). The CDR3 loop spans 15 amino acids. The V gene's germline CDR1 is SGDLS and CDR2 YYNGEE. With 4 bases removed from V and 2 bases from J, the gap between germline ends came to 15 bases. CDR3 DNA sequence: TGTGCCAGCAGCTCGGGGGGCAGCAGACAAGAGACCCAGTACTTC. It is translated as CASSSGGSRQETQYF.

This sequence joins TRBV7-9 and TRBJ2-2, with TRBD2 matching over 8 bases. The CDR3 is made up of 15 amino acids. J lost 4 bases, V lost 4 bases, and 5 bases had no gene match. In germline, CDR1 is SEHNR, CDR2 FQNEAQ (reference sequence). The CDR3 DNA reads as TGTGCCAGCAGCTCCAACGGGGGGGCCACCGGGGAGCTGTTTTTT. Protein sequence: CASSSNGGATGELFF.

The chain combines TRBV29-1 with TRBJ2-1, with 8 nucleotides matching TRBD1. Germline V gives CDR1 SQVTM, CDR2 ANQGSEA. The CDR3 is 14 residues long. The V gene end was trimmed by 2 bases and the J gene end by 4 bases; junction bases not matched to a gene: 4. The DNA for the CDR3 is TGCAGCGTTGAACCCCAGGGGGCTTACAATGAGCAGTTCTTC. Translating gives CSVEPQGAYNEQFF.

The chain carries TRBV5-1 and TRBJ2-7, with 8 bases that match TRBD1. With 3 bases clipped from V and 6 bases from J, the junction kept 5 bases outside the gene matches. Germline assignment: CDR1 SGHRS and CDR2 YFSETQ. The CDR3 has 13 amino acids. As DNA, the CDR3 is TGCGCCAGCAGCTGGACAGGGTCTGGCGAGCAGTACTTC. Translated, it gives CASSWTGSGEQYF.

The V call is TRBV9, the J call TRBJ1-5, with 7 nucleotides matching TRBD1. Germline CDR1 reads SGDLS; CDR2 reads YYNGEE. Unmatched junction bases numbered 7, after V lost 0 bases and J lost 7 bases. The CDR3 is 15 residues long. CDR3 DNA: TGTGCCAGCAGCGTAGTCCCAGGGGGATTCCAGCCCCAGCATTTT. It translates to CASSVVPGGFQPQHF.

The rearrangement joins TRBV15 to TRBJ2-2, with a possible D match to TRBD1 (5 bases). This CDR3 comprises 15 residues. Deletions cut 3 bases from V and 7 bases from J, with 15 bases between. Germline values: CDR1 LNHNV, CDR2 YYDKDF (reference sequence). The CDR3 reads CATSSSGAALGELFF. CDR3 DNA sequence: TGTGCCACCAGCAGCTCTGGGGCAGCCCTCGGGGAGCTGTTTTTT.

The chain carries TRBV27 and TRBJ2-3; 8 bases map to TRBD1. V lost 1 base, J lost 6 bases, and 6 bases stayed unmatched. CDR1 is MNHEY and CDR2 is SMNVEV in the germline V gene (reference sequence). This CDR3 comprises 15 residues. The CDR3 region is CASSLLTGAADTQYF. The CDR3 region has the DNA TGTGCCAGCAGTTTATTGACAGGGGCCGCTGATACGCAGTATTTT.

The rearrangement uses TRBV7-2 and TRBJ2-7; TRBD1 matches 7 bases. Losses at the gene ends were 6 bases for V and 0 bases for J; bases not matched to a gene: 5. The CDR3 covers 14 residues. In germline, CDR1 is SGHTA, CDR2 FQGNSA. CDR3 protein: CASSSGTASYEQYF. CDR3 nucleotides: TGTGCCAGCAGTTCCGGGACAGCCTCCTACGAGCAGTACTTC.

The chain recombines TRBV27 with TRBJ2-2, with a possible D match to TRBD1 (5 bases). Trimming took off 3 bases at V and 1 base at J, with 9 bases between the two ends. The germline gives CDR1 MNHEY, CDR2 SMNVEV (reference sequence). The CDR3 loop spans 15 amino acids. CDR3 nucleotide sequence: TGTGCCAGCAGTTTTATACAGGAGAACACCGGGGAGCTGTTTTTT. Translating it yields CASSFIQENTGELFF.

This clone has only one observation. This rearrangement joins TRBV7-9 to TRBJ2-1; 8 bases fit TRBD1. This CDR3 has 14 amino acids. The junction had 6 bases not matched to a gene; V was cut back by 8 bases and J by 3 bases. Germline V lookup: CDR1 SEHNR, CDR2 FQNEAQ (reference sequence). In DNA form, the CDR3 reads TGTGCCAGCCGAGACGGACAGGGCTACAATGAGCAGTTCTTC. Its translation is CASRDGQGYNEQFF.

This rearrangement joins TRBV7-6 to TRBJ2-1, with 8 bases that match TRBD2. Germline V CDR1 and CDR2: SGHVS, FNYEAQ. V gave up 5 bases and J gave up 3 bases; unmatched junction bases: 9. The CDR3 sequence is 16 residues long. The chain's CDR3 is CASSLLQAGDYNEQFF. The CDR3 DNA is TGTGCCAGCAGCCTCCTCCAAGCGGGGGACTACAATGAGCAGTTCTTC.

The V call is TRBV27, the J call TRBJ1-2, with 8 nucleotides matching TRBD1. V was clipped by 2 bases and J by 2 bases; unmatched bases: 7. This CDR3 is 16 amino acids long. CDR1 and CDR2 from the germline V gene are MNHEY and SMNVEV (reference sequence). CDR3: CASSLAGTGLNYGYTF. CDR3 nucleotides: TGTGCCAGCAGTTTAGCTGGGACAGGACTAAACTATGGCTACACCTTC.

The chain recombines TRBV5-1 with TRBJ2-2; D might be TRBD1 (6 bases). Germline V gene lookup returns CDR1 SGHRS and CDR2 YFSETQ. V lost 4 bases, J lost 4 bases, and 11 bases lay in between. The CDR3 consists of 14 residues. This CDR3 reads CASSLRGFTGELFF. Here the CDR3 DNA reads TGCGCCAGCAGCCTCAGGGGCTTCACCGGGGAGCTGTTTTTT.

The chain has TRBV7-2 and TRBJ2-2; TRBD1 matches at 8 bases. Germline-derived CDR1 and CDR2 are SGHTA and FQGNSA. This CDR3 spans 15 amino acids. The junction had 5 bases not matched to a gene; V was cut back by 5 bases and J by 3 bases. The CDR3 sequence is CASSLGTGYTGELFF. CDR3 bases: TGTGCCAGCAGCCTAGGGACAGGATACACCGGGGAGCTGTTTTTT.

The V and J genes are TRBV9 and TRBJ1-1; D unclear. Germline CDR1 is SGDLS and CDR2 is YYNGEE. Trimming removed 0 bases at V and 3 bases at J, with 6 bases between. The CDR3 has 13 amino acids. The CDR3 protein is CASSVAQYTEAFF. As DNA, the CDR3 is TGTGCCAGCAGCGTAGCACAGTACACTGAAGCTTTCTTT.

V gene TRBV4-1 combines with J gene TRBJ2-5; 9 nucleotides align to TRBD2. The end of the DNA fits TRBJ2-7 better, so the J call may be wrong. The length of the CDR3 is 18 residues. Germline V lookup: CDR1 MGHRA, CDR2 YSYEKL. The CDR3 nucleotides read TGCGCCAGCAGCCAAGATAAGGGCAGCGGGGGGTTCTCCTACGAGCAGTACTTC. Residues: CASSQDKGSGGFSYEQYF.

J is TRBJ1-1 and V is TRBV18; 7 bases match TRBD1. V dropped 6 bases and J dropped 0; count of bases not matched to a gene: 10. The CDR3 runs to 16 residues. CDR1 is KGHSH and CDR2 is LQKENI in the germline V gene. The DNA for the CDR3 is TGTGCCAGCTCGCCTACACAGGGGCCGGTGAACACTGAAGCTTTCTTT. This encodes CASSPTQGPVNTEAFF.

DNA of the CDR3: TGTGCCAGCACCCGCGGCGGGACAGTTTATTTT. Protein sequence: CASTRGGTVYF. This chain connects TRBV11-2 to TRBJ1-3; TRBD1 matches 7 bases. V lost 7 bases, J lost 16 bases, and 10 bases stayed unmatched. The CDR3 length is 11 residues. The germline V gene has CDR1 SGHAT and CDR2 FQNNGV.